Sequencing of this T cell receptor beta chain was carried out in a study of shared clonotypes between healthy human individuals. Across several immunoSEQ plates, the genomic DNA of each subset was split evenly. Clones were read by immunoSEQ multiplex PCR, and TCRdb kept only the in-frame ones, dropping some. The sample has about 2,500,000 clones, more than 80% seen once. From CD4+ cells came CD45RA+ naive and CD45RA-negative memory subsets. This CDR3 has 15 residues. Germline V gene sequence: CDR1 SGHNT, CDR2 YYREEE (reference sequence). J gave up 2 bases and V 0 bases, and 2 bases lay outside the gene matches.

Sequencing used naive CD4+ T cells sorted from blood. Stated subset: CD45RA+ positively selected. This sequence was found in a man aged 18 to 29 in good health. This rearrangement joins TRBV5-4 to TRBJ2-1; 7 positions match TRBD1. CDR3 nucleotide sequence: TGTGCCAGCAGCTTGGCACAGGGGACCTACAATGAGCAGTTCTTC. Amino acid sequence: CASSLAQGTYNEQFF.